This entry lists 22 T cell receptor beta chains sequenced from one sample in a study of T-cell reconstitution after alpha-beta-depleted transplantation in children (dated by TCRdb to the mid-2010s). The method behind the library was PCR. Data came from an Illumina HiSeq 2500. Molecular barcoding was employed in the preparation of TCR libraries, with unique molecular identifiers being used to normalize TCRbeta repertoire quantification. In-frame beta chains were kept once TCRdb had trimmed the public reads at Q25 with fastp and called clones with MiXCR. CDR3 protein sequences are deduplicated, and each keeps its most common genes and DNA. Recorded for this sample are about 240,000 distinct CDR3 sequences; roughly 26% of them occurred a single time. More than 2% of the sample is taken by the ten largest. The treatment or condition label corresponds to: allogeneic hematopoietic cell transplantation with graft depleted of TCRalphabeta T cells and CD19 B cells.

Source: PBMCs, taken before TCRalphabeta/CD19-depleted stem cell transplant. These receptors came from a girl aged 2 to 9 with Fanconi anemia, due to receive a stem cell transplant.

The chain joins TRBV29-1 to TRBJ2-7, with 10 nucleotides matching TRBD1. The CDR3 contains 19 residues. Germline V gene sequence: CDR1 SQVTM, CDR2 ANQGSEA. V lost 6 bases to trimming and J lost 4 bases; unmatched junction nucleotides: 24. The CDR3 is CSVLISSRDRGRFLYEQYF. The CDR3 nucleotides read TGCAGCGTGCTCATATCGTCCCGGGACAGGGGCCGCTTCCTTTACGAGCAGTACTTC.

The chain has TRBV6-1 and TRBJ2-5, with 7 bases matching TRBD1. V was pared by 5 bases and J by 3 bases, with 9 bases of the junction left unmatched. Per the germline V gene, CDR1 is MNHNS and CDR2 is SASEGT. The CDR3 length is 15 residues. The CDR3 loop is CASSTYRGPEETQYF. The DNA of the CDR3 is TGTGCCAGCAGTACATACAGGGGTCCCGAAGAGACCCAGTACTTC.

This clonotype was seen at least ten times. The V call is TRBV29-1, the J call TRBJ2-7, with D possibly TRBD1 on 5 matching bases. CDR1 SQVTM and CDR2 ANQGSEA come from the germline V gene. This CDR3 is 15 amino acids long. V was pared by 2 bases and J by 0 bases, with 14 bases between. For the CDR3, the DNA is TGCAGCGTTGAAAGATTGGACATTAGCTCCTACGAGCAGTACTTC. Amino acid sequence: CSVERLDISSYEQYF.

This clonotype was seen more than once but under ten times. The V gene is TRBV6-4, the J gene TRBJ2-3; D is unresolved. Germline V gene data show CDR1 as MRHNA and CDR2 as SNTAGT. The CDR3 is made up of 14 amino acids. The V end lost 9 bases, the J end lost 1 base, and 14 bases lay between the germline ends. The CDR3 DNA reads as TGTGCCAGATATGGGTTTTTCGGCACAGATACGCAGTATTTT. Protein product: CARYGFFGTDTQYF.

The chain uses TRBV4-2 and TRBJ2-7; TRBD2 agrees at 10 bases. V was pared by 3 bases and J by 3 bases, with 8 bases of the junction left unmatched. The germline V gene encodes CDR1 LGHNA and CDR2 YNFKEQ. The CDR3 sequence is 16 residues long. CDR3 coding DNA: TGTGCCAGCAGCCAGGAAGAGCGGGAGGGCCGCTACGAGCAGTACTTC. Encoded protein: CASSQEEREGRYEQYF.

This clonotype was found many times. The V gene is TRBV12-3 or TRBV12-4, the J gene TRBJ1-6, with D hard to call. The CDR3 runs 14 residues. Trimming pared 3 bases from V and 10 bases from J, leaving 13 bases between. For the CDR3, the DNA is TGTGCCAGCAGTTTCGTCGGGTGGGAGTCACCCCTCCACTTT. Protein sequence: CASSFVGWESPLHF.

The chain recombines TRBV28 with TRBJ1-1; D is ambiguous. The CDR3 is 13 residues long. V gave up 5 bases and J gave up 1 base, with 8 bases separating them. CDR1 and CDR2 from the germline V gene are MDHEN and SYDVKM. This CDR3 is CASSITGNTEAFF. CDR3 sequence (DNA): TGTGCCAGCAGTATTACTGGGAACACTGAAGCTTTCTTT.

This clonotype has at least ten counts. The chain joins TRBV15 to TRBJ2-3; D might be TRBD2 (5 bases). Looked up from germline, CDR1 is LNHNV and CDR2 is YYDKDF (reference sequence). Trimming pared 2 bases from V and 2 bases from J, leaving 11 bases between. This CDR3 is 15 amino acids long. The CDR3 DNA is TGTGCCACCAGCAGATTTCCCCGGGACACAGATACGCAGTATTTT. This encodes CATSRFPRDTDTQYF.

This chain connects TRBV4-2 to TRBJ2-5; 10 nucleotides agree with TRBD2. CDR3 length: 17 residues. Trimming cost V 0 bases and J 2 bases; bases outside gene matches: 6. Per germline, CDR1 LGHNA and CDR2 YNFKEQ. The DNA of the CDR3 is TGTGCCAGCAGCCAAGATAAATCTAGCGGGAGTCAAGAGACCCAGTACTTC. It encodes CASSQDKSSGSQETQYF.

At least ten counts were recorded for this clonotype. The V call is TRBV12-3 or TRBV12-4, the J call TRBJ2-7; D remains unclear. Trimming took off 6 bases at V and 5 bases at J, with 23 bases between the two ends. This CDR3 is 16 amino acids long. CDR3 sequence reads: CASSYEGPAPLDEQYF. The DNA for the CDR3 is TGTGCCAGCAGCTACGAAGGACCCGCCCCCCTGGACGAGCAGTACTTC.

This clonotype was counted many times. The gene calls are TRBV6-5 and TRBJ1-1; TRBD1 matches at 8 bases. This CDR3 has 13 residues. Trimming cost V 7 bases and J 6 bases; bases outside gene matches: 7. Germline loops: CDR1 MNHEY, CDR2 SVGAGI. CDR3 in DNA: TGTGCCAGCAACAGGGGGGAAGGCGCTGAAGCTTTCTTT. Amino acids: CASNRGEGAEAFF.

This clonotype was seen ten or more times. This chain uses TRBV20-1 with TRBJ2-2; D not resolved. Germline CDR1 is DFQATT and CDR2 is SNEGSKA (reference sequence). V gave up 2 bases and J gave up 6 bases, with 10 bases separating them. This CDR3 spans 13 amino acids. As DNA, the CDR3 is TGCAGTGCTAGAAAAGGGATCTCCGGGGAGCTGTTTTTT. The encoded protein is CSARKGISGELFF.

This clonotype showed up many times. V usage is TRBV12-3 or TRBV12-4 and J usage is TRBJ2-3; 7 bases match TRBD2. The V segment lost 3 bases and the J segment 0 bases; nucleotides outside the gene matches: 3. The CDR3 runs 15 residues. DNA of the CDR3: TGTGCCAGCAGTTTTTTGCGGGGGAGCACAGATACGCAGTATTTT. Its translation: CASSFLRGSTDTQYF.

This chain joins TRBV29-1 and TRBJ2-7, with 8 bases identical to TRBD1. Unmatched junction bases numbered 8, after V lost 1 base and J lost 3 bases. Germline values: CDR1 SQVTM, CDR2 ANQGSEA. CDR3 length: 15 amino acids. CDR3 coding DNA: TGCAGCGTTGAAGGCGGGACAGGTCGTTTCTACGAGCAGTACTTC. It codes for CSVEGGTGRFYEQYF.

The chain has TRBV29-1 and TRBJ2-3; no reliable D call. V shed 5 bases and J shed 4 bases, with 10 bases lying between them. Per the germline V gene, CDR1 is SQVTM and CDR2 is ANQGSEA. The CDR3 is 12 residues long. The CDR3, as DNA: TGCAGCGTTAGTGATGGGGCAGATACGCAGTATTTT. Translation gives CSVSDGADTQYF.

This chain connects TRBV20-1 to TRBJ2-1; TRBD2 matches 14 bases. CDR3 length: 15 residues. V trimming: 5 bases; J trimming: 6 bases; junction bases outside the gene matches: 6. Germline V gene lookup returns CDR1 DFQATT and CDR2 SNEGSKA (reference sequence). The CDR3 DNA sequence: TGCAGTGCTTCTCCGGGACTAGCGGGAGTCAATGAGCAGTTCTTC. Protein: CSASPGLAGVNEQFF.

V gene TRBV20-1 combines with J gene TRBJ2-7; TRBD1 or TRBD2 may be the D gene (5 bases each). The CDR3 covers 14 residues. Germline V gene data show CDR1 as DFQATT and CDR2 as SNEGSKA (reference sequence). Trimming took off 0 bases at V and 0 bases at J, with 9 bases between the two ends. The CDR3 spells CSARDVRGSYEQYF. In nucleotides, the CDR3 is TGCAGTGCTAGAGATGTGAGGGGCTCCTACGAGCAGTACTTC.

At least ten counts were recorded for this clonotype. The chain joins TRBV7-6 to TRBJ1-1, with D possibly TRBD1 on 6 matching bases. This CDR3 region has 13 residues. Trimming stripped 5 bases from V and 7 bases from J, with 14 bases between. Germline-derived CDR1 and CDR2 are SGHVS and FNYEAQ. The CDR3 nucleotides read TGTGCCAGCAGCCCCCGACAGGCAGTTGAAGCTTTCTTT. This encodes CASSPRQAVEAFF.

This chain uses TRBV10-3 with TRBJ2-7; 16 positions agree with TRBD2. The germline CDR1 and CDR2 sequences are ENHRY and SYGVKD. CDR3 size: 19 residues. Trimming removed 9 bases from V and 0 bases from J; junction bases left unmatched: 14. CDR3 loop: CAMAERGTSGRASSYEQYF. CDR3 DNA sequence: TGTGCCATGGCAGAGAGGGGGACTAGCGGGAGGGCCTCCTCCTACGAGCAGTACTTC.

This clonotype occurred a few times. A read error may account for a junction end that differs from germline. J is TRBJ2-7 and V is TRBV27; 13 nucleotides agree with TRBD2. The V gene's germline CDR1 is MNHEY and CDR2 SMNVEV (reference sequence). The CDR3 spans 18 residues. The CDR3 sequence is CTSSLLTGLAGVWYEQYF. The CDR3 DNA reads TGCACCAGCAGTTTACTCACCGGACTAGCGGGAGTCTGGTACGAGCAGTACTTC.

V usage is TRBV20-1 and J usage is TRBJ1-1; no clear D. Germline CDR1 reads DFQATT; CDR2 reads SNEGSKA (reference sequence). This CDR3 contains 14 residues. Trimming stripped 5 bases from V and 5 bases from J, with 18 bases between. The chain's CDR3 is CSAVRGVGYTEAFF. The CDR3 DNA sequence: TGCAGTGCTGTTCGGGGTGTAGGGTATACTGAAGCTTTCTTT.

This clonotype was observed many times. This chain links TRBV4-2 with TRBJ2-1, with D unresolved. Germline V gives CDR1 LGHNA, CDR2 YNFKEQ. This CDR3 has 15 residues. V lost 1 base and J lost 0, with 7 bases in between. Here the CDR3 DNA reads TGTGCCAGCAGCCAAGTCTTGAGCTCCTACAATGAGCAGTTCTTC. It is translated as CASSQVLSSYNEQFF.